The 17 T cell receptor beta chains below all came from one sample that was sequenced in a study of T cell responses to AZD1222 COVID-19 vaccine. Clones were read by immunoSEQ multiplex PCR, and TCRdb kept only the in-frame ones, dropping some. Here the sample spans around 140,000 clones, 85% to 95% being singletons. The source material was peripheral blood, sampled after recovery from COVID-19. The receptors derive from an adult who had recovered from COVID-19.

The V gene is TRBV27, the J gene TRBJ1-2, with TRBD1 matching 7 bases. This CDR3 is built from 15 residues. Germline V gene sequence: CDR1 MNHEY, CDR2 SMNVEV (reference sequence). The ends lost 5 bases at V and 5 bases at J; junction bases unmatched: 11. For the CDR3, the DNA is TGTGCCAGCAGTGCCCGACAGGGTGGAGGATATGGCTACACCTTC. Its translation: CASSARQGGGYGYTF.

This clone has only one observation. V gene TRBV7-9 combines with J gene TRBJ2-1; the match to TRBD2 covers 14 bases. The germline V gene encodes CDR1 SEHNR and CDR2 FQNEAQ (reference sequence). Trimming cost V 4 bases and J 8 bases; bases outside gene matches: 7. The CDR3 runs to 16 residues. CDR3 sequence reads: CASSSVGLAGAYEQFF. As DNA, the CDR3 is TGTGCCAGCAGCTCAGTGGGACTAGCGGGAGCTTATGAGCAGTTCTTC.

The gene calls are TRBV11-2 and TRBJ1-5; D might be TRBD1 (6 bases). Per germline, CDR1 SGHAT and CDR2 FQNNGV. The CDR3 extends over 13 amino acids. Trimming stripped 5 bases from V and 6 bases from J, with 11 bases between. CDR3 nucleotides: TGTGCCAGCAGCCGCGACAGGTTTCAGCCCCAGCATTTT. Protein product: CASSRDRFQPQHF.

CDR3 region: CASSIPSRAMGTDTQYF. The CDR3 DNA reads TGTGCCAGTAGTATACCCTCCAGGGCAATGGGCACAGATACGCAGTATTTT. V gene TRBV19 combines with J gene TRBJ2-3; a weak D match, TRBD1 (5 bases). Germline CDR1 reads LNHDA; CDR2 reads SQIVND (reference sequence). Trimming took off 2 bases at V and 1 base at J, with 16 bases between the two ends. The CDR3 sequence is 17 residues long.

The chain's CDR3 is CASSLVVQGYEQYF. In nucleotides, the CDR3 is TGTGCCAGCAGCTTAGTAGTACAGGGATACGAGCAGTACTTC. V usage is TRBV11-2 and J usage is TRBJ2-7, with D possibly matching TRBD1 (6 bases). From germline, CDR1 is SGHAT and CDR2 FQNNGV. The CDR3 has 14 residues. V dropped 1 base and J dropped 4 bases, with 11 bases sitting between them. Full variable domain (remainder filled in from reference TRBV11-2 and TRBJ2-7): EAGVAQSPRYKIIEKRQSVAFWCNPISGHATLYWYQQILGQGPKLLIQFQNNGVVDDSQLPKDRFSAERLKGVDSTLKIQPAKLEDSAVYLCASSLVVQGYEQYFGPGTRLTVT.

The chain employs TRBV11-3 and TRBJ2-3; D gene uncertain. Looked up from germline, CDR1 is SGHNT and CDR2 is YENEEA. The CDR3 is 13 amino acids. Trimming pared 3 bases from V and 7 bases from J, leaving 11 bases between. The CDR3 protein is CASSFLDGYTQYF. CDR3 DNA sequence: TGTGCCAGCAGCTTCCTCGACGGGTATACGCAGTATTTT.

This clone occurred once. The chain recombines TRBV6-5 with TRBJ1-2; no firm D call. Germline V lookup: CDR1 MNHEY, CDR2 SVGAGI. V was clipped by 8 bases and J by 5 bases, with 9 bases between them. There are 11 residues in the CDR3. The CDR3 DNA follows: TGTGCCAGCTACAGTGGTTATGGCTACACCTTC. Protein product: CASYSGYGYTF.

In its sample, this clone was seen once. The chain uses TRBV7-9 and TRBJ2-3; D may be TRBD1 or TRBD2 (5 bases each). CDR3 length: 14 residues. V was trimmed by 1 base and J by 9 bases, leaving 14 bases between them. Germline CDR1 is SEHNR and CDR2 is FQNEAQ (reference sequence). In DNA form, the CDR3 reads TGTGCCAGCAGCTTAGGTGGGACGGTGGGGACGCAGTATTTT. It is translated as CASSLGGTVGTQYF. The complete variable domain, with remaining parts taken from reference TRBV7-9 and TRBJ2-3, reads DTGVSQNPRHKITKRGQNVTFRCDPISEHNRLYWYRQTLGQGPEFLTYFQNEAQLEKSRLLSDRFSAERPKGSFSTLEIQRTEQGDSAMYLCASSLGGTVGTQYFGPGTRLTVL.

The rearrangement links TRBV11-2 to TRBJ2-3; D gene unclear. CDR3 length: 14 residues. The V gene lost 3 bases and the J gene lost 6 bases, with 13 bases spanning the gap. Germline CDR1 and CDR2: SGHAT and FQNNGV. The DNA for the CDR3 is TGTGCCAGCAGCTTGGTTCAGGAAAAGGATACGCAGTATTTT. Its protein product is CASSLVQEKDTQYF. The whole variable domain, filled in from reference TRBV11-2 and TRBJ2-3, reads EAGVAQSPRYKIIEKRQSVAFWCNPISGHATLYWYQQILGQGPKLLIQFQNNGVVDDSQLPKDRFSAERLKGVDSTLKIQPAKLEDSAVYLCASSLVQEKDTQYFGPGTRLTVL.

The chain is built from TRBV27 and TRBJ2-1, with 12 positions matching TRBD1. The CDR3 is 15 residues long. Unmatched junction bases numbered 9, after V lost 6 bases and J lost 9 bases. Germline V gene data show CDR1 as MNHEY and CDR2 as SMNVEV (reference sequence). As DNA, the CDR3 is TGTGCCAGCAGCCCCGGGACAGGGGGCTTGGGTGAGCAGTTCTTC. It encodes CASSPGTGGLGEQFF.

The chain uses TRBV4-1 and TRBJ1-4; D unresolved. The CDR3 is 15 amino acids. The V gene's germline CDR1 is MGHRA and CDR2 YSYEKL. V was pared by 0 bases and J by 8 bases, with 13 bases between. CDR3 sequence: CASSQDTGLGEKLFF. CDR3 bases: TGCGCCAGCAGCCAAGATACGGGGTTAGGCGAAAAACTGTTTTTT.

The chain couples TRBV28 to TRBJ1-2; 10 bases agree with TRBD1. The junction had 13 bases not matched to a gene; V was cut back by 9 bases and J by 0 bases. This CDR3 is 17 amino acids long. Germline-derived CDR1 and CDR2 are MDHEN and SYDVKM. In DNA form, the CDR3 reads TGTGCCAGTATTGGGGGAGGACAGGGGGAATCTAACTATGGCTACACCTTC. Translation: CASIGGGQGESNYGYTF.

CDR3 amino acids: CSVDRQRNTEAFF. CDR3 sequence (DNA): TGCAGCGTTGATAGACAGAGGAACACTGAAGCTTTCTTT. The chain uses TRBV29-1 and TRBJ1-1; D is perhaps TRBD1 (5 bases). This CDR3 has 13 residues. V was cut by 3 bases and J by 1 base, with 9 bases left in between. The germline gives CDR1 SQVTM, CDR2 ANQGSEA.

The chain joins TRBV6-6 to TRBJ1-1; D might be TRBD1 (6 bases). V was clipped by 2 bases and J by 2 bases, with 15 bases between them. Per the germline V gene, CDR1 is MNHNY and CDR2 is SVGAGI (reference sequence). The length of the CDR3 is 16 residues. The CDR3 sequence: CASSYPPDSLNTEAFF. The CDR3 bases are TGTGCCAGCAGTTACCCCCCGGACAGTCTTAACACTGAAGCTTTCTTT.

CDR3 protein: CASSLRASGTEAFF. Here the CDR3 DNA reads TGTGCCAGCAGCTTAAGGGCGTCAGGCACTGAAGCTTTCTTT. The chain recombines TRBV5-8 with TRBJ1-1; no definite D call. The germline gives CDR1 SGHTS, CDR2 YDEGEE. V lost 2 bases to trimming and J lost 4 bases, with 12 bases between them. There are 14 residues in the CDR3.

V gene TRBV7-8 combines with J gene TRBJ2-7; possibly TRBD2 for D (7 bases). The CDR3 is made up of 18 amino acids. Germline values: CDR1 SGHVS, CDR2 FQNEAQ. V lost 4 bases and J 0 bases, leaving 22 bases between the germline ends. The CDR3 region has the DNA TGTGCCAGCAGCTCACCCGGTAGGGGGGGCAAGACCTCCTACGAGCAGTACTTC. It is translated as CASSSPGRGGKTSYEQYF. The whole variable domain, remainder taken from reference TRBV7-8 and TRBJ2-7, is GAGVSQSPRYKVAKRGQDVALRCDPISGHVSLFWYQQALGQGPEFLTYFQNEAQLDKSGLPSDRFFAERPEGSVSTLKIQRTQQEDSAVYLCASSSPGRGGKTSYEQYFGPGTRLTVT.

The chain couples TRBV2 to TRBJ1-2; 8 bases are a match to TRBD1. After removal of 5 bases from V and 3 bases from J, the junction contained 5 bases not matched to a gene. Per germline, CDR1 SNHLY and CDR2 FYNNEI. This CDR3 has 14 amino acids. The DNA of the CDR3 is TGTGCCAGCAGTTTGACAGGGGAGGACTATGGCTACACCTTC. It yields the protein CASSLTGEDYGYTF.